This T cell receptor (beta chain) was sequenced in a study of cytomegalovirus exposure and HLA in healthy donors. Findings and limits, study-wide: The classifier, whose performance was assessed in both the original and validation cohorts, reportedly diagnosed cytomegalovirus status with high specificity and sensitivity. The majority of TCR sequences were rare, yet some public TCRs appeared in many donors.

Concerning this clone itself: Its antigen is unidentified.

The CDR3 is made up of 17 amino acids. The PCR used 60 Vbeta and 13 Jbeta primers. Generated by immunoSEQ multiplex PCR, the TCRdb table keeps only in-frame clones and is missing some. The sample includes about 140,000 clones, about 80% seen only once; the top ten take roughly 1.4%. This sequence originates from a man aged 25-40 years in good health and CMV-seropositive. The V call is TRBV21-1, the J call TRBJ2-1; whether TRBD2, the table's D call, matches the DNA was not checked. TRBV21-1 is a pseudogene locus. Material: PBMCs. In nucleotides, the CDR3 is TGTGCCAGCAGCAAAGGACCCAGCGGGAGGGCCTACAATGAGCAGTTCTTC. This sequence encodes CASSKGPSGRAYNEQFF.